A single sample is the source of the 9 T cell receptor beta chains below, sequenced in a study of blood T cell repertoires in COVID-19 (dated by TCRdb to the early 2020s). The protocol used for the library was the immunoSEQ multiplex PCR assay. Here the immuneACCESS table is served through TCRdb, limited to in-frame sequences with V and J called. Missing clones are a known gap in these copies; in checked studies unresolved V genes cover under half, and the rest lacks a known reason. For this sample there are approximately 90,000 clones; 75% to 90% appear just once. In total, the top ten clones hold roughly 20% of the sample. The sample taken for sequencing was peripheral blood. Every receptor here comes from a woman aged 80 or over with acute or convalescent COVID-19.

The chain uses TRBV11-2 and TRBJ2-5; D is ambiguous. CDR1 and CDR2 from the germline V gene are SGHAT and FQNNGV. Trimming removed 1 base from V and 2 bases from J, with 20 bases in between. This CDR3 is 18 amino acids long. The CDR3 loop reads CASSLAFAGFGTQETQYF. The CDR3 nucleotides are TGTGCCAGCAGCTTAGCGTTCGCAGGCTTCGGAACGCAAGAGACCCAGTACTTC. The full variable domain, its missing parts supplied by reference TRBV11-2 and TRBJ2-5, is EAGVAQSPRYKIIEKRQSVAFWCNPISGHATLYWYQQILGQGPKLLIQFQNNGVVDDSQLPKDRFSAERLKGVDSTLKIQPAKLEDSAVYLCASSLAFAGFGTQETQYFGPGTRLLVL.

V gene TRBV11-2 combines with J gene TRBJ2-7, with TRBD2 identical over 8 bases. With 3 bases clipped from V and 0 bases from J, the junction kept 10 bases outside the gene matches. Germline CDR1 reads SGHAT; CDR2 reads FQNNGV. The CDR3 covers 17 residues. CDR3 protein: CASSFITSGLSSYEQYF. The CDR3, as DNA: TGTGCCAGCAGCTTCATAACTAGCGGCCTTAGCTCCTACGAGCAGTACTTC. Looking up the rest from reference TRBV11-2 and TRBJ2-7 gives the full variable domain: EAGVAQSPRYKIIEKRQSVAFWCNPISGHATLYWYQQILGQGPKLLIQFQNNGVVDDSQLPKDRFSAERLKGVDSTLKIQPAKLEDSAVYLCASSFITSGLSSYEQYFGPGTRLTVT.

This clone turned up a few times. V and J are TRBV5-8 and TRBJ1-1, with 9 bases matching TRBD1. CDR3 size: 14 residues. J lost 10 bases, V lost 4 bases, and 11 bases had no gene match. Germline V gene sequence: CDR1 SGHTS, CDR2 YDEGEE. CDR3 nucleotides: TGTGCCAGCAGCCCTGGGACAGGGTATCAGATAGCTTTCTTT. Its protein is CASSPGTGYQIAFF.

The chain joins TRBV7-9 to TRBJ2-2, with D unclear. The CDR3 is 15 amino acids. V lost 2 bases, J lost 6 bases, and 13 bases lay in between. CDR1 and CDR2 from the germline V gene are SEHNR and FQNEAQ (reference sequence). The CDR3 DNA is TGTGCCAGCAGCTTACCCGAGCTGAAGCCCGGGGAGCTGTTTTTT. This gives the protein CASSLPELKPGELFF.

The chain couples TRBV5-1 to TRBJ2-7, with D maybe TRBD1 (5 bases). V was clipped by 3 bases and J by 2 bases, with 15 bases between them. The length of the CDR3 is 15 residues. Germline values: CDR1 SGHRS, CDR2 YFSETQ. The CDR3 reads CASSSKEGATYEQYF. DNA for the CDR3: TGCGCCAGCAGCTCCAAGGAAGGGGCAACCTACGAGCAGTACTTC.

The CDR3 sequence: CASSLAGSGGYNEQFF. The CDR3 bases are TGCGCCAGCAGCTTGGCGGGGAGCGGGGGCTACAATGAGCAGTTCTTC. The chain employs TRBV5-1 and TRBJ2-1; 8 bases match TRBD2. V lost 0 bases to trimming and J lost 3 bases; unmatched junction nucleotides: 5. The CDR3 has 16 residues. The germline V gene has CDR1 SGHRS and CDR2 YFSETQ.

In its sample, this clone was seen a few times. V usage is TRBV7-2 and J usage is TRBJ1-2; maybe TRBD1 (5 bases). Germline V gene sequence: CDR1 SGHTA, CDR2 FQGNSA. The CDR3 runs 14 residues. V was trimmed by 1 base and J by 4 bases, leaving 10 bases between them. CDR3 sequence (DNA): TGTGCCAGCAGCTTAGGGGTAGGGGTCTATGGCTACACCTTC. This encodes CASSLGVGVYGYTF.

This clone was seen a few times. The genes are TRBV18 and TRBJ1-2, with D possibly being TRBD1 (6 bases). Germline lookup yields CDR1 KGHSH and CDR2 LQKENI. V gave up 3 bases and J gave up 9 bases, with 11 bases separating them. CDR3 length: 12 residues. CDR3 sequence (DNA): TGTGCCAGCTCACCGGAGACAGGCCGCTACACCTTC. Encoded protein: CASSPETGRYTF.

This clone was observed once. The chain has TRBV18 and TRBJ1-1; no definite D call. The germline V gene encodes CDR1 KGHSH and CDR2 LQKENI. V shed 8 bases and J shed 0 bases, with 16 bases lying between them. This CDR3 is 15 amino acids long. The CDR3 loop reads CASRPPQLMNTEAFF. The CDR3 region has the DNA TGTGCCAGCCGTCCGCCACAGCTCATGAACACTGAAGCTTTCTTT.